This record concerns one T cell receptor (beta chain) sequence. Data came from immunoSEQ multiplex PCR; TCRdb stores just in-frame clones and leaves some out. Among 850,000 to 1,200,000 clones, approximately 76% were seen once, and the ten largest hold 1.4% to 1.5%. The data originate from a study of shared clonotypes between healthy human individuals. Germline V CDR1 and CDR2: ENHRY, SYGVKD. The V segment lost 3 bases and the J segment 3 bases; nucleotides outside the gene matches: 1. The CDR3 consists of 14 residues. The clonotype comes from a man aged 18-30 years in good health. Input material: memory CD4+ T cells sorted from blood. Subset meaning: CD45RA-negative fraction. The V and J genes are TRBV10-3 and TRBJ2-7, with TRBD1 matching 11 bases. Here the CDR3 reads CAISDGTGGYEQYF. CDR3 nucleotide sequence: TGTGCCATCAGTGACGGGACAGGGGGCTACGAGCAGTACTTC.